The present T cell receptor beta chain was sequenced within a study of regulatory T cells in long-lasting Graves disease. Study as a whole: Persistence in Graves' disease required over 5 years of antithyroid drugs plus positive TSH receptor antibodies.

Study results and caveats: Since the sample size was small, accuracy may have been reduced.

Time point: persistent/refractory GD, antithyroid drugs over 5 years with positive TRAb. Making the TCR library involved RNA that had been extracted from PBMCs. Recruitment took place at an endocrinology department in Xi'an, China. Regarding this clonotype: Its antigen remains unidentified.

Combining iRepertoire HTBI primers with Arm-PCR of CDR3 regions, the authors built TCR beta libraries. TCRdb analysed the multiplex PCR reads with MiXCR anew, one entry per CDR3 protein. The sample comprises some 420,000 distinct CDR3 sequences, approximately 22% of which are singletons, and around 13% rests with the top ten. This TCR was sampled from a female donor with Graves disease. The input for sequencing was peripheral blood mononuclear cells (PBMCs), taken when the disease was refractory, from a patient treated with antithyroid drugs.

CDR3 amino acids: CASSGRIKREGRDEQFF. The CDR3 bases are TGTGCCAGCAGTGGAAGAATAAAGCGGGAGGGCCGGGATGAGCAGTTCTTC. The chain has TRBV12-3 or TRBV12-4 and TRBJ2-1; 10 nucleotides align to TRBD2. This CDR3 spans 17 amino acids. V lost 5 bases, J lost 8 bases, and 15 bases stayed unmatched.